This passage covers 19 T cell receptor beta chains from one sample sequenced in a study of T cells after yellow fever vaccination. One entry per CDR3 protein, called by TCRdb with MiXCR from the 5' RACE reads. The table lists just under 85,000 distinct CDR3 sequences, about an eighth of them singletons, with about 26% in the top ten. Sample: CD8+ T cells not binding an NS4B(214-222) dextramer, sorted from PBMCs, taken roughly 20 days after the first yellow fever vaccination. The source of these receptors is a man younger than 35 who received the YFV17D yellow fever vaccine.

This clonotype occurred a few times. This chain connects TRBV20-1 to TRBJ1-2; D not resolved. The germline CDR1 and CDR2 sequences are DFQATT and SNEGSKA (reference sequence). The ends were cut back, 0 bases at V and 2 bases at J, with 10 bases in the middle. The CDR3 is 14 residues long. The CDR3, as DNA: TGCAGTGCTAGAGATCGGGCAGTCAACTATGGCTACACCTTC. This encodes CSARDRAVNYGYTF.

This clonotype was counted a few times. The chain combines TRBV7-9 with TRBJ2-7; the D gene is possibly TRBD1 (6 bases). V lost 2 bases and J lost 6, with 14 bases in between. Germline CDR1 reads SEHNR; CDR2 reads FQNEAQ (reference sequence). This CDR3 spans 14 amino acids. The CDR3 here is CASSLSVRGGEQYF. As DNA, the CDR3 is TGTGCCAGCAGCTTATCGGTGAGAGGGGGCGAGCAGTACTTC.

The chain couples TRBV29-1 to TRBJ2-2, with 7 bases fitting TRBD1. Germline CDR1 SQVTM, CDR2 ANQGSEA. Trimming took 0 bases from V and 5 from J; bases not matched to a gene: 9. The CDR3 consists of 16 residues. CDR3 region: CSVEDQATGLTGELFF. For the CDR3, the DNA is TGCAGCGTTGAAGATCAAGCGACAGGGCTAACCGGGGAGCTGTTTTTT.

This clonotype was detected only once. The gene calls are TRBV29-1 and TRBJ2-5, with D unresolved. Germline-derived CDR1 and CDR2 are SQVTM and ANQGSEA. The CDR3 has 12 residues. V was shortened by 2 bases and J by 5 bases, with 9 bases between the two germline ends. The CDR3 reads CSVEKGFETQYF. The CDR3 coding sequence is TGCAGCGTTGAAAAGGGTTTCGAGACCCAGTACTTC. The whole variable domain, filled in from reference TRBV29-1 and TRBJ2-5, reads SAVISQKPSRDICQRGTSLTIQCQVDSQVTMMFWYRQQPGQSLTLIATANQGSEATYESGFVIDKFPISRPNLTFSTLTVSNMSPEDSSIYLCSVEKGFETQYFGPGTRLLVL.

This clonotype has at least ten counts. The chain carries TRBV3-1 and TRBJ2-3; 12 bases are shared with TRBD2. The CDR3 has 15 amino acids. The germline V gene encodes CDR1 LGHDT and CDR2 YNNKEL (reference sequence). V gave up 4 bases and J gave up 2 bases; unmatched junction bases: 1. DNA of the CDR3: TGTGCCAGCAGCCCTAGCGGGGGGGCCACAGATACGCAGTATTTT. It codes for CASSPSGGATDTQYF.

The chain recombines TRBV5-4 with TRBJ2-2; D is unresolved. The germline V and J ends were trimmed by 4 bases and 6 bases, with 7 bases remaining between them. Germline loops: CDR1 SGHNT, CDR2 YYREEE (reference sequence). This CDR3 is 12 amino acids long. The CDR3 is CASSPPAGELFF. CDR3 nucleotide sequence: TGTGCCAGCAGCCCCCCTGCCGGGGAGCTGTTTTTT.

The rearrangement uses TRBV27 and TRBJ1-4, with D unclear. V lost 6 bases and J lost 3, with 14 bases in between. Per germline, CDR1 MNHEY and CDR2 SMNVEV (reference sequence). The CDR3 spans 15 residues. The CDR3 loop is CASSPSGIPNEKLFF. DNA for the CDR3: TGTGCCAGCAGCCCATCCGGGATTCCTAATGAAAAACTGTTTTTT.

This rearrangement joins TRBV7-2 to TRBJ2-1, with TRBD2 identical over 8 bases. CDR1 SGHTA and CDR2 FQGNSA come from the germline V gene. With V trimmed by 5 bases and J by 0 bases, 3 bases remained unmatched. This CDR3 has 15 amino acids. The CDR3 DNA follows: TGTGCCAGCAGCCGGAGCGGGAGCTCCTACAATGAGCAGTTCTTC. This gives the protein CASSRSGSSYNEQFF.

This clonotype appeared a few times. This CDR3 is CATGLAGGRRQFF. The CDR3, as DNA: TGTGCCACCGGACTAGCGGGGGGGCGTCGGCAGTTCTTC. V gene TRBV27 combines with J gene TRBJ2-1, with TRBD2 matching 15 bases. V lost 10 bases, J lost 12 bases, and 7 bases stayed unmatched. Germline V gene sequence: CDR1 MNHEY, CDR2 SMNVEV (reference sequence). CDR3 length: 13 amino acids.

This clonotype was observed a few times. V gene TRBV7-2 combines with J gene TRBJ2-3; a weak D match, TRBD1 (5 bases). CDR3 size: 17 residues. V was trimmed by 1 base and J by 2 bases, leaving 16 bases between them. The germline gives CDR1 SGHTA, CDR2 FQGNSA. The CDR3 reads CASSLVAGFEYTDTQYF. Here the CDR3 DNA reads TGTGCCAGCAGCTTAGTAGCAGGGTTCGAGTACACAGATACGCAGTATTTT.

The chain recombines TRBV27 with TRBJ1-3; D possibly corresponds to TRBD1 (6 bases). Trimming took 6 bases from V and 4 from J, leaving 13 bases between them. CDR3 length equals 14 residues. Looked up from germline, CDR1 is MNHEY and CDR2 is SMNVEV (reference sequence). The CDR3: CASSRQVAGNTIYF. DNA for the CDR3: TGTGCCAGCAGCCGACAGGTGGCGGGAAACACCATATATTTT.

This clonotype has ten or more counts. The V call is TRBV10-3, the J call TRBJ2-2; perhaps TRBD1 as D (6 bases). Trimming cost V 4 bases and J 5 bases, with 14 bases left between them. The V gene's germline CDR1 is ENHRY and CDR2 SYGVKD. CDR3 length equals 15 residues. The CDR3 bases are TGTGCCATCAGTGGTAGAGGGGGAATGACCGGGGAGCTGTTTTTT. Translated: CAISGRGGMTGELFF.

The chain has TRBV11-2 and TRBJ2-7, with D maybe TRBD2 (7 bases). Germline loops: CDR1 SGHAT, CDR2 FQNNGV. This CDR3 comprises 19 residues. V dropped 5 bases and J dropped 0 bases, with 26 bases sitting between them. The CDR3 loop is CASSSEGRGMTYISYEQYF. DNA for the CDR3: TGTGCCAGCAGCAGCGAGGGGAGGGGGATGACGTACATCTCCTACGAGCAGTACTTC. The whole variable domain, remainder taken from reference TRBV11-2 and TRBJ2-7, is EAGVAQSPRYKIIEKRQSVAFWCNPISGHATLYWYQQILGQGPKLLIQFQNNGVVDDSQLPKDRFSAERLKGVDSTLKIQPAKLEDSAVYLCASSSEGRGMTYISYEQYFGPGTRLTVT.

V is TRBV4-3 and J is TRBJ1-4; D remains unclear. CDR3 length: 16 amino acids. The V end lost 4 bases, the J end lost 2 bases, and 14 bases lay between the germline ends. Per germline, CDR1 LGHNA and CDR2 YSLEER. The CDR3 loop reads CASSRQSSVTNEKLFF. The CDR3 nucleotides are TGCGCCAGCAGCCGCCAGAGCTCAGTGACTAATGAAAAACTGTTTTTT.

The CDR3 coding sequence is TGTGCCAGCAGTTTAGAGGGGGGCTACAATGAGCAGTTCTTC. Its protein product is CASSLEGGYNEQFF. V usage is TRBV12-3 or TRBV12-4 and J usage is TRBJ2-1; possibly TRBD1 or TRBD2 for D (6 bases each). V was pared by 1 base and J by 3 bases, with 7 bases between. CDR3 length equals 14 residues.

This clonotype has a handful of counts. The chain combines TRBV6-5 with TRBJ1-6; D remains unclear. Germline V gives CDR1 MNHEY, CDR2 SVGAGI. The CDR3 totals 16 residues. V was trimmed by 0 bases and J by 7 bases, leaving 13 bases between them. The CDR3 loop reads CASSYSSVAENSPLHF. CDR3 DNA: TGTGCCAGCAGTTACTCGAGTGTGGCGGAGAATTCACCCCTCCACTTT.

This clonotype was seen only a few times. The rearrangement uses TRBV12-5 and TRBJ2-2; D not resolved. The germline V gene has CDR1 LGHNT and CDR2 FRNRAP. The CDR3 covers 16 residues. V was cut by 5 bases and J by 5 bases, with 18 bases left in between. The DNA of the CDR3 is TGTGCTAGTGGTGGTTTTCCGGCAGCGTTTACCGGGGAGCTGTTTTTT. It is translated as CASGGFPAAFTGELFF.

By share, this clonotype ranks as medium-sized. The chain couples TRBV6-5 to TRBJ2-3; tentatively, D is TRBD1 (6 bases). CDR1 is MNHEY and CDR2 is SVGAGI in the germline V gene. V shed 3 bases and J shed 2 bases, with 21 bases lying between them. The CDR3 totals 18 residues. In nucleotides, the CDR3 is TGTGCCAGCAGTTATACCTCCGGAGGACAGCGTCTCACAGATACGCAGTATTTT. This translates into CASSYTSGGQRLTDTQYF.

This clonotype was detected ten times or more. V is TRBV11-1 and J is TRBJ2-2, with D tentatively TRBD2 (5 bases). The V gene lost 5 bases and the J gene lost 5 bases, with 6 bases spanning the gap. Germline loops: CDR1 SGHAT, CDR2 FQDESV (reference sequence). CDR3 length: 12 amino acids. CDR3 nucleotide sequence: TGTGCCAGCAGCCCGGGGACCGGGGAGCTGTTTTTT. Protein product: CASSPGTGELFF.